These 2 T cell receptor beta chains share one sample of origin, sequenced in a study of blood T cell repertoires in COVID-19 (dated by TCRdb to about 2020). Library creation used the immunoSEQ multiplex PCR assay. Imported from immuneACCESS, the table was reduced by TCRdb to in-frame sequences with V and J called. These copies leave out some clones; in studies compared against another copy, an unresolved V gene accounts for under half, and the cause of the remainder is not known. This sample comprises approximately 220,000 clones, 88% of them detected only once. The ten largest clones capture roughly 2.7% of the sample. The sequenced sample consisted of PBMCs or T cells enriched from blood (not recorded which). All receptors come from a woman aged 25 to 39 who had recovered from COVID-19.

The rearrangement uses TRBV3-1 (or the pseudogene TRBV3-2) and TRBJ1-1; possibly TRBD1 for D (5 bases). Germline V gene sequence: CDR1 LGHDT, CDR2 YNNKEL (reference sequence). Trimming took 0 bases from V and 4 from J, leaving 9 bases between them. This CDR3 contains 14 residues. The CDR3 DNA follows: TGTGCCAGCAGCCAAGAGCGGAGGGGCACTGAAGCTTTCTTT. This gives the protein CASSQERRGTEAFF.

This chain uses TRBV19 with TRBJ1-1; possibly TRBD1 for D (6 bases). The V and J ends lost 5 bases and 5 bases respectively, with 9 bases between them. Germline lookup yields CDR1 LNHDA and CDR2 SQIVND (reference sequence). The CDR3 consists of 12 residues. The DNA for the CDR3 is TGTGCCAGTAGTGTAAGGGGGACTGAAGCTTTCTTT. The encoded protein is CASSVRGTEAFF.